Here is one T cell receptor beta chain with its context. Its antigen is not known. The read ends 3 residues shy of where the CDR3 ends; the end is completed using the germline J gene. This sample is part of a study of T cells in women clearing cervical HPV infection. Study-wide findings and caveats: It is unknown whether associations predate infection; no effector/memory or HPV-specific sorting.

TCR beta CDR3 amplified by multiplex PCR from roughly 1,300 ng genomic DNA. Only in-frame clones appear in the TCRdb table, and some are missing; sequencing was by immunoSEQ multiplex PCR. The table for this sample gives some 30,000 clones. The V and J ends lost 5 bases and 9 bases, in that order; junction bases with no gene match: 16. Germline CDR1 and CDR2: SGHTA and FQGTGA. The CDR3 is made up of 17 amino acids. The receptor's source is a woman aged 18-69 years with a cervical HPV16 infection that either progressed to CIN3+ or cleared (not recorded which). The sequenced sample consisted of blood buffy coat. The chain joins TRBV7-3 to TRBJ2-1; 10 nucleotides match TRBD2. The part of the CDR3 DNA that was read is TGTGCCAGCAGCCTAGGGCTAGCGGGAGAGTCTCGCGGTGAG. Encoded protein: CASSLGLAGESRGE. Given in full, the CDR3 is CASSLGLAGESRGEQFF.